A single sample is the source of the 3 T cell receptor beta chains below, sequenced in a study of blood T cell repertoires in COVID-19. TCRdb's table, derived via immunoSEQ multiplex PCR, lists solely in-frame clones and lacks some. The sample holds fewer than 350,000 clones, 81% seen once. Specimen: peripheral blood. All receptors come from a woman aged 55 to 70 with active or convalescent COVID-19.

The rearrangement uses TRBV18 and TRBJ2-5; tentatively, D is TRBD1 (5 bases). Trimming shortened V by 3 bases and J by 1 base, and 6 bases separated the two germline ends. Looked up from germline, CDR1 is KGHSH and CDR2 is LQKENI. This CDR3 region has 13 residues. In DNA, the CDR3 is TGTGCCAGCTCACCCAGGGCCCAAGAGACCCAGTACTTC. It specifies CASSPRAQETQYF.

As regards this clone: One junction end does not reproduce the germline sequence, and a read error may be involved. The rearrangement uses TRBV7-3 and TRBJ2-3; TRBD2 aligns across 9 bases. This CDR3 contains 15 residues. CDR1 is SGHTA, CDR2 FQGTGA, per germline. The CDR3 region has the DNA TGTGCCAGCGGCTTCAGCGGGGGGACCACAGATACACAGTATTTT. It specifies CASGFSGGTTDTQYF.

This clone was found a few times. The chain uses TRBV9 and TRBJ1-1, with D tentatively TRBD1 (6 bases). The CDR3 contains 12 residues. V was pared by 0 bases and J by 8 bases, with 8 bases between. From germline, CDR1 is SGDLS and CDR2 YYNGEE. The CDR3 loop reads CASSVVGTEAFF. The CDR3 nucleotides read TGTGCCAGCAGCGTAGTTGGGACAGAAGCTTTCTTT.